The 28 T cell receptor beta chains below come from one sample, sequenced in a study of regulatory T cells in long-lasting Graves disease. Regarding time point: newly diagnosed GD, antithyroid drugs for less than 3 months. Scientists built the TCR library using RNA that was extracted from PBMCs. Library construction for TCR beta used iRepertoire HTBI primers and Arm-PCR of CDR3 regions. TCRdb passed the multiplex PCR reads through MiXCR, listing each CDR3 protein once. The sample lists under 700,000 distinct CDR3 sequences; more than 15% were seen once. Separately, the same data were catalogued under a study of T cells in Graves' hyperthyroidism and ophthalmopathy.

The sample was peripheral blood mononuclear cells (PBMCs), taken at new diagnosis, from a patient treated with antithyroid drugs. These receptors originate from a woman aged 40 to 65 with Graves disease.

The rearrangement links TRBV12-3 or TRBV12-4 to TRBJ2-7; no clear D gene. The CDR3 has 10 amino acids. V was trimmed by 8 bases and J by 3 bases, leaving 5 bases between them. Written as DNA, the CDR3 is TGTGCCAGCCTAAACTACGAGCAGTACTTC. Its translation is CASLNYEQYF.

This clonotype was seen repeatedly, ten times or more. The chain has TRBV6-6 and TRBJ1-4, with D perhaps TRBD1 (5 bases). V was shortened by 0 bases and J by 7 bases, with 15 bases between the two germline ends. This CDR3 is built from 16 residues. The V gene's germline CDR1 is MNHNY and CDR2 SVGAGI (reference sequence). CDR3 sequence: CASSYSFGGGGEKLFF. In DNA form, the CDR3 reads TGTGCCAGCAGTTACTCGTTCGGGGGTGGGGGTGAAAAACTGTTTTTT.

This clonotype appeared many times. The chain employs TRBV20-1 and TRBJ2-7, with unresolved D. Trimming shortened V by 0 bases and J by 0 bases, and 9 bases separated the two germline ends. The V gene's germline CDR1 is DFQATT and CDR2 SNEGSKA (reference sequence). This CDR3 spans 14 amino acids. CDR3 residues: CSARDPWASYEQYF. CDR3 nucleotides: TGCAGTGCTAGAGACCCCTGGGCCTCCTACGAGCAGTACTTC.

This clonotype was recorded only once. The V call is TRBV3-1, the J call TRBJ2-6; 7 bases agree with TRBD2. With 7 bases clipped from V and 2 bases from J, the junction kept 11 bases outside the gene matches. The CDR3 totals 17 residues. Germline CDR1 reads LGHDT; CDR2 reads YNNKEL (reference sequence). The CDR3 loop is CASTHQWGGTGANVLTF. As DNA, the CDR3 is TGTGCCAGCACCCACCAGTGGGGGGGTACTGGGGCCAACGTCCTGACTTTC.

The rearrangement joins TRBV20-1 to TRBJ1-1, with D hard to call. CDR1 is DFQATT and CDR2 is SNEGSKA in the germline V gene (reference sequence). V was shortened by 6 bases and J by 3 bases, with 17 bases between the two germline ends. CDR3 length equals 14 residues. The CDR3 region has the DNA TGCAGTGCGCGGAGTAGGGTGTATTACACTGAAGCTTTCTTT. Amino acids: CSARSRVYYTEAFF.

Remarks on this clonotype: This could be a read error, since a much larger clone is one nucleotide away. This is likely a read error, given that the CDR3 carries no conserved phenylalanine or tryptophan at its end. CDR3 DNA sequence: TGTGCCAGCAGTGAAGCGGGCCAGCCCCATGCTAACTATGGCTACACCTCC. Protein sequence: CASSEAGQPHANYGYTS. V and J are TRBV2 and TRBJ1-2; no definite D call. Germline CDR1 is SNHLY and CDR2 is FYNNEI. The CDR3 is 17 amino acids. The V end lost 0 bases, the J end lost 0 bases, and 14 bases lay between the germline ends.

V usage is TRBV28 and J usage is TRBJ2-3; no firm D call. Trimming removed 1 base at V and 1 base at J, with 6 bases between. The germline CDR1 and CDR2 sequences are MDHEN and SYDVKM. CDR3 length equals 14 residues. This chain's CDR3 is CASSLLGRTDTQYF. The CDR3 DNA sequence: TGTGCCAGCAGTTTATTGGGCCGCACAGATACGCAGTATTTT.

This clonotype occurred many times. In DNA, the CDR3 is TGTGCCAGCAGCCAAGGGCAGATCTCTGGAAACACCATATATTTT. Amino acids: CASSQGQISGNTIYF. V and J are TRBV3-1 and TRBJ1-3; D uncertain. Germline V lookup: CDR1 LGHDT, CDR2 YNNKEL (reference sequence). V was trimmed by 1 base and J by 0 bases, leaving 7 bases between them. CDR3 length: 15 residues. Combining the CDR3 with reference TRBV3-1 and TRBJ1-3 gives the whole variable domain DTAVSQTPKYLVTQMGNDKSIKCEQNLGHDTMYWYKQDSKKFLKIMFSYNNKELIINETVPNRFSPKSPDKAHLNLHINSLELGDSAVYFCASSQGQISGNTIYFGEGSWLTVV.

Many counts were recorded for this clonotype. The chain carries TRBV10-3 and TRBJ1-5; D call uncertain. Per germline, CDR1 ENHRY and CDR2 SYGVKD. The CDR3 sequence is 14 residues long. Trimming stripped 5 bases from V and 11 bases from J, with 19 bases between. The CDR3 here is CAISPTGPDSAQHF. The CDR3 bases are TGTGCCATCAGTCCGACGGGCCCGGATTCGGCCCAGCATTTT.

J is TRBJ1-2 and V is TRBV12-3 or TRBV12-4; a possible D gene is TRBD1 (5 bases). The CDR3 contains 14 residues. V was shortened by 5 bases and J by 5 bases, with 15 bases between the two germline ends. CDR3 in DNA: TGTGCCAGCAGTACCCGAATGGGGGGTTATGGCTACACCTTC. Its translation is CASSTRMGGYGYTF.

On this clonotype: A read error may explain this, as a much larger clone is one base away. This chain connects TRBV2 to TRBJ1-5; D not certain. Trimming left V 1 base short and J 5 bases short, with 6 bases between. Germline CDR1 SNHLY, CDR2 FYNNEI. The CDR3 loop spans 13 amino acids. In DNA, the CDR3 is TGTGCCAGCAGTGAAGGGGAATATCAGCCCCAGCATTTT. It is translated as CASSEGEYQPQHF. The whole variable domain, filled in from reference TRBV2 and TRBJ1-5, reads EPEVTQTPSHQVTQMGQEVILRCVPISNHLYFYWYRQILGQKVEFLVSFYNNEISEKSEIFDDQFSVERPDGSNFTLKIRSTKLEDSAMYFCASSEGEYQPQHFGDGTRLSIL.

This chain joins TRBV9 and TRBJ2-2, with 7 bases identical to TRBD2. CDR3 size: 16 residues. V trimming: 0 bases; J trimming: 1 base; junction bases outside the gene matches: 3. CDR1 and CDR2 (germline): SGDLS, YYNGEE. As DNA, the CDR3 is TGTGCCAGCAGCGTAGCTTGGGGGGGGAACACCGGGGAGCTGTTTTTT. It specifies CASSVAWGGNTGELFF.

This clonotype was observed at least ten times. V and J are TRBV2 and TRBJ1-2, with D maybe TRBD1 (5 bases). This CDR3 is built from 12 residues. Germline V lookup: CDR1 SNHLY, CDR2 FYNNEI. V dropped 4 bases and J dropped 4 bases, with 7 bases sitting between them. The DNA of the CDR3 is TGTGCCAGCAGTGGCGGGGCCTATGGCTACACCTTC. Amino acid sequence: CASSGGAYGYTF.

This clonotype showed up many times. The chain joins TRBV2 to TRBJ2-3, with D perhaps matching TRBD2 (6 bases). The CDR3 covers 13 residues. The germline V and J ends were trimmed by 7 bases and 2 bases, with 10 bases remaining between them. Per the germline V gene, CDR1 is SNHLY and CDR2 is FYNNEI. The CDR3 coding sequence is TGTGCCAGCAATGCGGGGCCCACAGATACGCAGTATTTT. It codes for CASNAGPTDTQYF.

Many counts were recorded for this clonotype. The V call is TRBV28, the J call TRBJ2-7; 12 bases are a match to TRBD1. The germline CDR1 and CDR2 sequences are MDHEN and SYDVKM. The CDR3 is 14 amino acids. Trimming took 6 bases from V and 7 from J; bases not matched to a gene: 7. In nucleotides, the CDR3 is TGTGCCAGCAGCAGGGGACAGGGGGCGGAAGAGCAGTACTTC. This codes for CASSRGQGAEEQYF. Full variable domain (remainder filled in from reference TRBV28 and TRBJ2-7): DVKVTQSSRYLVKRTGEKVFLECVQDMDHENMFWYRQDPGLGLRLIYFSYDVKMKEKGDIPEGYSVSREKKERFSLILESASTNQTSMYLCASSRGQGAEEQYFGPGTRLTVT.

This clonotype has ten or more counts. The gene calls are TRBV5-1 and TRBJ1-3; no definite D call. Trimming shortened V by 0 bases and J by 2 bases, and 6 bases separated the two germline ends. Germline lookup yields CDR1 SGHRS and CDR2 YFSETQ. The CDR3 spans 14 residues. CDR3 nucleotides: TGCGCCAGCAGCTTGGGGAATCCTGGAAACACCATATATTTT. It is translated as CASSLGNPGNTIYF.

In this sample, this clonotype turned up many times. The chain links TRBV6-1 to TRBJ1-1; a weak D match, TRBD1 (6 bases). Germline CDR1 MNHNS, CDR2 SASEGT. The CDR3 length is 14 residues. V was pared by 8 bases and J by 6 bases, with 19 bases between. For the CDR3, the DNA is TGTGCCAGCCGCCCCTCTAGGGGGGGCCCTGAAGCTTTCTTT. Translation gives CASRPSRGGPEAFF.

At least ten counts were recorded for this clonotype. The J gene is TRBJ1-4, the V gene TRBV12-3 or TRBV12-4, with D unresolved. This CDR3 is 14 amino acids long. The V end lost 7 bases, the J end lost 2 bases, and 11 bases lay between the germline ends. CDR3 in amino acids: CASNKGPTNEKLFF. The DNA of the CDR3 is TGTGCCAGCAATAAGGGCCCGACTAATGAAAAACTGTTTTTT.

V and J are TRBV19 and TRBJ1-2; a possible D gene is TRBD1 (5 bases). Germline V lookup: CDR1 LNHDA, CDR2 SQIVND (reference sequence). V dropped 9 bases and J dropped 4 bases, with 24 bases sitting between them. This CDR3 has 16 residues. CDR3 in DNA: TGTGCCAGCAAGTGGCCCCCGGACATAAATCGCTATGGCTACACCTTC. Translated, it gives CASKWPPDINRYGYTF.

V gene TRBV7-9 combines with J gene TRBJ2-1; a possible D gene is TRBD1 (5 bases). Germline-derived CDR1 and CDR2 are SEHNR and FQNEAQ (reference sequence). V was cut by 4 bases and J by 0 bases, with 22 bases left in between. The CDR3 has 19 amino acids. Written as DNA, the CDR3 is TGTGCCAGCAGCTCTTATGAGGCACTAAGACAGAGCTCCTACAATGAGCAGTTCTTC. Protein: CASSSYEALRQSSYNEQFF. Filled out from reference TRBV7-9 and TRBJ2-1, the complete variable domain reads DTGVSQNPRHKITKRGQNVTFRCDPISEHNRLYWYRQTLGQGPEFLTYFQNEAQLEKSRLLSDRFSAERPKGSFSTLEIQRTEQGDSAMYLCASSSYEALRQSSYNEQFFGPGTRLTVL.

This clonotype was picked up a small number of times. This rearrangement joins TRBV7-3 to TRBJ1-3; D not certain. From germline, CDR1 is SGHTA and CDR2 FQGTGA. The V gene lost 3 bases and the J gene lost 2 bases, with 8 bases spanning the gap. The CDR3 is 14 amino acids. CDR3 loop: CASSLDPTGNTIYF. In nucleotides, the CDR3 is TGTGCCAGCAGCTTGGATCCAACTGGAAACACCATATATTTT.

The chain couples TRBV4-1 to TRBJ2-7, with 7 bases lining up with TRBD2. The junction had 20 bases not matched to a gene; V was cut back by 8 bases and J by 4 bases. Germline assignment: CDR1 MGHRA and CDR2 YSYEKL. This CDR3 has 17 amino acids. The DNA of the CDR3 is TGCGCCAGCGGCCCTGCTGGAACGGGAGGAAGAGGATACGAGCAGTACTTC. Translated: CASGPAGTGGRGYEQYF.

The chain uses TRBV28 and TRBJ2-1; unclear D gene. The CDR3 runs 16 residues. Trimming shortened V by 2 bases and J by 0 bases, and 11 bases separated the two germline ends. Germline CDR1 reads MDHEN; CDR2 reads SYDVKM. This CDR3 is CASSLLAPSSYNEQFF. The CDR3 DNA sequence: TGTGCCAGCAGTTTACTGGCTCCCAGCTCCTACAATGAGCAGTTCTTC.

In this sample, this clonotype turned up many times. V gene TRBV2 combines with J gene TRBJ2-5, with D possibly matching TRBD1 (6 bases). Germline V CDR1 and CDR2: SNHLY, FYNNEI. The CDR3 contains 12 residues. Between the trimmed V and J ends, which lost 6 bases and 5 bases, there was a span of 10 bases. CDR3 coding DNA: TGTGCCAGCAGCCCTAGGGGGGAGACCCAGTACTTC. It encodes CASSPRGETQYF. Variable domain in full (rest from reference TRBV2 and TRBJ2-5): EPEVTQTPSHQVTQMGQEVILRCVPISNHLYFYWYRQILGQKVEFLVSFYNNEISEKSEIFDDQFSVERPDGSNFTLKIRSTKLEDSAMYFCASSPRGETQYFGPGTRLLVL.

About this clonotype itself: An end of the junction differs from the germline gene, which may be a read error. This rearrangement joins TRBV28 to TRBJ2-1, with 7 nucleotides matching TRBD2. From germline, CDR1 is MDHEN and CDR2 SYDVKM. The CDR3 has 18 amino acids. The CDR3 nucleotides are TGTGCCCGCAGCCAAGGCCCAGGTTCTGGCGGGGGATACAATGAGCAGTTCTTC. Protein: CARSQGPGSGGGYNEQFF.

The chain joins TRBV6-9 to TRBJ2-3, with 11 nucleotides matching TRBD2. The CDR3 covers 17 residues. Germline CDR1 MNHGY, CDR2 SVAAGI. The J segment lost 5 bases and the V segment lost 4 bases, leaving 11 bases of the junction unmatched. The CDR3 bases are TGTGCCAGCAGTTTATCCGGGGCTAGCGGGAGGTTAGATACGCAGTATTTT. Its translation is CASSLSGASGRLDTQYF.

In this sample, this clonotype turned up many times. V usage is TRBV20-1 and J usage is TRBJ2-7; D might be TRBD2 (5 bases). Germline V lookup: CDR1 DFQATT, CDR2 SNEGSKA (reference sequence). The CDR3 is 14 amino acids. Deletions cut 6 bases from V and 2 bases from J, with 17 bases between. In nucleotides, the CDR3 is TGCAGTGCACCTAGGCCCGGAGGACCCTACGAGCAGTACTTC. This encodes CSAPRPGGPYEQYF.

In this sample, this clonotype turned up a few times. The chain carries TRBV29-1 and TRBJ2-1; 8 positions match TRBD2. CDR1 is SQVTM, CDR2 ANQGSEA, per germline. Trimming took 7 bases from V and 6 from J; bases not matched to a gene: 5. The CDR3 contains 12 residues. DNA for the CDR3: TGCAGCGCCGGCGGGGGGCTCAATGAGCAGTTCTTC. Residues: CSAGGGLNEQFF.